This TCR beta chain appears in the sequencing data of a study of T cells in Graves' hyperthyroidism and ophthalmopathy. Whole-study results and caveats: In simple terms, a model built on 13 V-J features told ophthalmopathy apart from stable hyperthyroidism.

The source material, RNA transcripts, was used to amplify TCR beta CDR3 regions. First-round RT-PCR of the TCR CDR3 relied on the HTBI primer set. TCRdb re-derived calls from the multiplex PCR reads in MiXCR, one entry per CDR3 protein. Among hundreds of thousands of distinct CDR3 sequences listed, over 35% were seen once. Points on this clonotype: Its matching antigen is unknown. One end of the junction fails to match germline, which may point to a read error.

Exclusion of a patient resulted from uncontrolled infection, other autoimmune disease, pregnancy or lactation. PBMCs stemmed from about 9.7 ml fresh peripheral blood. The sample was blood. The sequence derives from a man between 18 and 35 years old with Graves' hyperthyroidism.

The CDR3 coding sequence is TGCGCCAGCAGCCAAGATAACGGGGCCCAAGAGACCCAGTACTTC. This translates into CASSQDNGAQETQYF. V gene TRBV7-2 combines with J gene TRBJ2-5; D possibly matches TRBD1 or TRBD2 (5 bases each). In germline, CDR1 is SGHTA, CDR2 FQGNSA. The CDR3 consists of 15 residues.